The rows below give T cell receptor beta chains drawn from one sample of a study of siplizumab effects on memory and regulatory T cells. Assay used: immunoSEQ multiplex PCR; TCRdb lists only in-frame clones, some missing. This table has around 68,000 clones, 80% to 90% appearing once. The sample consisted of Tregs sorted from blood. All receptors derive from a human donor in good health. Each CDR3 is given with its conserved first and last residue. Fields, in order: clone size, J gene, D gene, V gene, CDR3 DNA, CDR3 protein. The D gene is left open where the match is weak. Clone sizes are given selectively: once, few, many, or a class where the clone is expanded.

- TRBJ2-2 TRBD1 TRBV5-1 TGCGCCAGCAGCAGGGACAGGGGGTTCACCGGGGAGCTGTTTTTT CASSRDRGFTGELFF
once TRBJ1-6 - TRBV6-1 TGTGCCAGCGGGACGGCAGGGGTAGTCTCACCCCTCCACTTT CASGTAGVVSPLHF
- TRBJ1-4 - TRBV7-8 TGTGCCAGCAGCCCGCAAAGAGGGAATGAAAAACTGTTTTTT CASSPQRGNEKLFF
few TRBJ1-2 - TRBV28 TGTGCCAGCACCTGGGGCCTGCCGTTAGCTAACTATGGCTACACCTTC CASTWGLPLANYGYTF
few TRBJ2-3 - TRBV28 - CASSSSDSRKGFNTQYF
- TRBJ2-7 TRBD2 TRBV4-2 TGTGCCAGCAGCCAAGGCATAGCGGGTGTAACCTACGAGCAGTACTTC CASSQGIAGVTYEQYF
- TRBJ2-3 TRBD2 TRBV18 TGTGCCAGCTCACCTGGCGGGAGCCCAGATACGCAGTATTTT CASSPGGSPDTQYF
- TRBJ2-5 - TRBV11-3 TGTGCCAGTAAACGAGAGACCCAGTACTTC CASKRETQYF
few TRBJ2-7 - TRBV14 TGTGCCAGCAGCCACTCGGGAACCCGTGGGGCGCAGTACTTC CASSHSGTRGAQYF
- TRBJ1-1 - TRBV28 TGTGCCAGCAGTTTATATGGGGGGGCATACACTGAAGCTTTCTTT CASSLYGGAYTEAFF
once TRBJ1-2 - TRBV7-9 TGTGCCAGCAGCTTAGGATTGGCGGATTATGGCTACACCTTC CASSLGLADYGYTF
- TRBJ1-3 - TRBV18 TGTGCCAGCTCACCTCTCTGGACAGCCTCTGGAAACACCATATATTTT CASSPLWTASGNTIYF
- TRBJ2-5 TRBD2 TRBV6-5 TGTGCCAGCAGTCAAGGGACTAGCCGCGAGACCCAGTACTTC CASSQGTSRETQYF
- TRBJ1-6 - TRBV5-1 TGCGCCAGCAGCTTGTCGGCAGGGATGAATTCACCCCTCCACTTT CASSLSAGMNSPLHF
few TRBJ2-5 - TRBV29-1 TGCAGCGTTGAAGATCATCGGGGTGAAGAGACCCAGTACTTC CSVEDHRGEETQYF
- TRBJ1-5 - TRBV15 TGTGCCACCAGCACCCATTACAGGACCAATCAGCCCCAGCATTTT CATSTHYRTNQPQHF
- TRBJ1-5 - TRBV2 TGTGCCAGCCGACGGGATAGCAATCAGCCCCAGCATTTT CASRRDSNQPQHF
- TRBJ2-5 - TRBV19 TGTGCCAGTAGTATAGGGCCCGGCCAAGAGACCCAGTACTTC CASSIGPGQETQYF
- TRBJ2-6 TRBD1 TRBV7-9 TGTGCCAGCAGCCCAGGGGGAGCTGGGGCCAACGTCCTGACTTTC CASSPGGAGANVLTF
- TRBJ2-2 - TRBV6-1 TGTGCCAGCAGTGAAAGTCACGGTGCGGACACCGGGGAGCTGTTTTTT CASSESHGADTGELFF
- TRBJ2-3 - TRBV6-1 TGTGCCAGCGGGGAGGCAGATACGCAGTATTTT CASGEADTQYF
- TRBJ2-3 TRBD2 TRBV5-1 TGCGCCAGCAGCACCAGGACTAGCGGGCCCGATACGCAGTATTTT CASSTRTSGPDTQYF
once TRBJ1-1 - TRBV28 TGTGCCAGCAGTCCATATAGGAGACCCGACAGCGTGAACACTGAAGCTTTCTTT CASSPYRRPDSVNTEAFF
- TRBJ2-7 - TRBV28 TGTGCCAGCAGTAGCTTACTTCGCTCCTACGAGCAGTACTTC CASSSLLRSYEQYF
- TRBJ1-1 - TRBV11-3 TGTGCCAGCAGCTCGAGGACAGCGAACACTGAAGCTTTCTTT CASSSRTANTEAFF
- TRBJ2-7 - TRBV5-4 TGTGCCAGCAGCCCGGGACTCCGACCAAACACGCGAGCCTCGGGCGAGCAGTACTTC CASSPGLRPNTRASGEQYF
- TRBJ1-2 TRBD1 TRBV28 TGTGCCAGCAGCGTCGGGACAGGGAGGGATGGCTACACCTTC CASSVGTGRDGYTF
- TRBJ1-1 - TRBV6-5 TGTGCCAGCAGTACAGGGCGGATAGCTTTCTTT CASSTGRIAFF
- TRBJ2-1 - TRBV10-3 TGTGCCATCAGTGTTAGCGACTCCTACAATGAGCAGTTCTTC CAISVSDSYNEQFF
medium-sized TRBJ2-7 - TRBV15 TGTGCCACCAGCACGGACAGTCCCTACGAGCAGTACTTC CATSTDSPYEQYF
- TRBJ1-2 - TRBV10-3 TGTGCCATCAGTGAGTCGAACCGGGACGGCTACACCTTC CAISESNRDGYTF
- TRBJ2-7 - TRBV19 TGTGCCAGTAGTATTAAAACAGGGTTCGGCGAGCAGTACTTC CASSIKTGFGEQYF
- TRBJ2-1 - TRBV6-1 TGTGCCAGCAGTAGCTTCATTGGGCAGGGCCTGTTCTTC CASSSFIGQGLFF
- TRBJ1-1 - TRBV30 TGTGCCTGGAGTGTGAGAATGAACACTGAAGCTTTCTTT CAWSVRMNTEAFF
- TRBJ1-3 - TRBV28 TGTGCCAGCAGTTTATTACAGGGTGGAAACACCATATATTTT CASSLLQGGNTIYF
- TRBJ1-2 TRBD1 TRBV10-3 TGTGCCATCTTTCGCGCGACAGGGAGGAACTATGGCTACACCTTC CAIFRATGRNYGYTF
few TRBJ1-2 - TRBV11-2 TGTGCCAGCAGCTTGGAAAGGGCAGGGCCCTATGGCTACACCTTC CASSLERAGPYGYTF
- TRBJ2-5 - TRBV9 TGTGCCAGCAGCGTAGCCCCTTCAGGCCAAGAGACCCAGTACTTC CASSVAPSGQETQYF
- TRBJ1-3 - TRBV30 TGTGCCTGGAGTGTAGGGTTTGGAAACACCATATATTTT CAWSVGFGNTIYF
- TRBJ2-2 - TRBV5-1 TGCGCCAGCAGCTTGGACAGGGTCGACACCGGGGAGCTGTTTTTT CASSLDRVDTGELFF
- TRBJ2-3 TRBD2 TRBV6-4 TGTGCCAGCAGTAGATTAGCGGGGCGCACAGATACGCAGTATTTT CASSRLAGRTDTQYF
- TRBJ2-3 TRBD2 TRBV5-5 TGTGCCAGCAGGAGCTCGGCAGCGGGAGGACCGTATAGCACAGATACGCAGTATTTT CASRSSAAGGPYSTDTQYF
- TRBJ1-1 - TRBV5-1 TGCGCCAGCAGCCCCGGGGGGGCCAACACTGAAGCTTTCTTT CASSPGGANTEAFF
once TRBJ2-1 TRBD2 TRBV19 TGTGCCAGTAGATCGGGGACTAGCGGGAAGTCGGGTGAGCAGTTCTTC CASRSGTSGKSGEQFF
- TRBJ1-2 - TRBV6-6 TGTGCCAGCAGTTACTACCGGAACTATGGCTACACCTTC CASSYYRNYGYTF
- TRBJ1-2 - TRBV7-9 TGTGCCAGCAGCCGGACGCCTTGGGAGGGACGTGGCTACACCTTC CASSRTPWEGRGYTF
- TRBJ2-7 TRBD1 TRBV7-9 TGTGCCAGCAGCGACCCAGGGGGCGAGCAGTACTTC CASSDPGGEQYF
- TRBJ2-1 TRBD2 TRBV12-5 TGTGCTAGTGGCCCGTTCCTAGCGGGAGAATACAATGAGCAGTTCTTC CASGPFLAGEYNEQFF
- TRBJ2-6 TRBD1 TRBV27 TGTGCCAGCGGGGGACAGGGGGGCTCTGGGGCCAACGTCCTGACTTTC CASGGQGGSGANVLTF
- TRBJ1-2 - TRBV4-1 TGCGCCAGCAGCCAAGTAGGGGGGCGCGGTGGCTACACCTTC CASSQVGGRGGYTF
- TRBJ2-1 TRBD2 TRBV7-8 TGTGCCAGCAGCACCTTAGGTGGGGCGGGAGAGTACAATGAGCAGTTCTTC CASSTLGGAGEYNEQFF
- TRBJ2-3 - TRBV19 TGTGCCAGTAGTATTTTTGGGAGAGGGGGAGATACGCAGTATTTT CASSIFGRGGDTQYF
- TRBJ2-3 TRBD2 TRBV10-3 TGTGCCACACTAGCGGGGCCCCAAGATACGCAGTATTTT CATLAGPQDTQYF
- TRBJ2-2 - TRBV11-3 TGTGCCAGCAGCCCTGGGGCCGGGGAGCTGTTTTTT CASSPGAGELFF
- TRBJ1-5 TRBD1 TRBV9 TGTGCCAGCAGCCTTACAGGGGGCGGCAATCAGCCCCAGCATTTT CASSLTGGGNQPQHF